What follows are 15 T cell receptor beta chains derived from one specimen sequenced in a study of blood T cell repertoires in COVID-19. Sequencing used immunoSEQ multiplex PCR; TCRdb keeps in-frame clones, though not all of them. The table has 180,000 or so clones, around 85% seen once. The source material was peripheral blood. Receptors were obtained from a woman older than 75 with acute or convalescent COVID-19.

This clone was observed a few times. The chain's CDR3 is CASSRGRDGVWEQYF. CDR3 DNA: TGTGCCAGCAGCCGAGGGAGGGACGGGGTCTGGGAGCAGTACTTC. The gene calls are TRBV3-1 (or the pseudogene TRBV3-2) and TRBJ2-7; TRBD2 aligns across 7 bases. Germline V gene data show CDR1 as LGHDT and CDR2 as YNNKEL (reference sequence). V lost 4 bases, J lost 7 bases, and 13 bases stayed unmatched. CDR3 length equals 15 residues.

The genes are TRBV9 and TRBJ1-2; D may be TRBD1 (6 bases). V was clipped by 1 base and J by 1 base, with 17 bases between them. CDR3 length equals 17 residues. Germline V gene data show CDR1 as SGDLS and CDR2 as YYNGEE. The CDR3 coding sequence is TGTGCCAGCAGCGTAACTACGGGGGGGCACGGTAACTATGGCTACACCTTC. Its translation is CASSVTTGGHGNYGYTF.

This clone was seen once. The V and J genes are TRBV6-1 and TRBJ1-2; D gene uncertain. V was cut by 3 bases and J by 4 bases, with 12 bases left in between. Germline CDR1 MNHNS, CDR2 SASEGT. The CDR3 sequence is 14 residues long. As DNA, the CDR3 is TGTGCCAGCAGTGACGGGAAGCCAGGCTATGGCTACACCTTC. Its translation: CASSDGKPGYGYTF.

The rearrangement uses TRBV11-3 and TRBJ1-3; D is unclear. V gave up 5 bases and J gave up 3 bases, with 8 bases separating them. The germline V gene encodes CDR1 SGHNT and CDR2 YENEEA. The CDR3 length is 13 residues. CDR3 coding DNA: TGTGCCAGCAGCCCCCCCGGTGGAAACACCATATATTTT. It is translated as CASSPPGGNTIYF.

This chain links TRBV14 with TRBJ1-6; TRBD1 might be the D (6 bases). The CDR3 extends over 16 amino acids. The ends were cut back, 3 bases at V and 4 bases at J, with 13 bases in the middle. Germline assignment: CDR1 SGHDN and CDR2 FVKESK. As DNA, the CDR3 is TGTGCCAGCAGCCATGTAAAACAGGGTTATAATTCACCCCTCCACTTT. Protein product: CASSHVKQGYNSPLHF.

The gene calls are TRBV12-3 or TRBV12-4 and TRBJ2-5, with D uncertain. This CDR3 has 13 residues. Trimming stripped 5 bases from V and 0 bases from J, with 7 bases between. As DNA, the CDR3 is TGTGCCAGCAGTCTCGGGTACCAAGAGACCCAGTACTTC. Protein: CASSLGYQETQYF.

The chain uses TRBV5-4 and TRBJ2-7; D ambiguous. The CDR3 consists of 12 residues. V gave up 0 bases and J gave up 3 bases, with 4 bases separating them. Germline assignment: CDR1 SGHNT and CDR2 YYREEE (reference sequence). The CDR3 region is CASSLVNYEQYF. CDR3 DNA: TGTGCCAGCAGCTTGGTTAACTACGAGCAGTACTTC. The whole variable domain, remainder taken from reference TRBV5-4 and TRBJ2-7, is ETGVTQSPTHLIKTRGQQVTLRCSSQSGHNTVSWYQQALGQGPQFIFQYYREEENGRGNFPPRFSGLQFPNYSSELNVNALELDDSALYLCASSLVNYEQYFGPGTRLTVT.

The rearrangement joins TRBV6-2 or TRBV6-3 to TRBJ1-2; 11 bases fit TRBD1. V lost 6 bases to trimming and J lost 3 bases; unmatched junction nucleotides: 6. Looked up from germline, CDR1 is MNHEY and CDR2 is SVGEGT. The CDR3 runs 15 residues. This CDR3 reads CASSRRTGGHYGYTF. The CDR3 nucleotides are TGTGCCAGCAGCCGACGGACAGGGGGCCACTATGGCTACACCTTC.

The chain has TRBV24-1 and TRBJ2-2; TRBD1 aligns across 9 bases. Per the germline V gene, CDR1 is KGHDR and CDR2 is SFDVKD. After removal of 4 bases from V and 5 bases from J, the junction contained 10 bases not matched to a gene. This CDR3 region has 17 residues. The chain's CDR3 is CATSDPSTGGPTGELFF. As DNA, the CDR3 is TGTGCCACCAGTGACCCCTCGACAGGGGGACCGACCGGGGAGCTGTTTTTT.

The J gene is TRBJ2-2, the V gene TRBV19; the D gene is possibly TRBD1 (5 bases). The CDR3 runs 15 residues. The ends were cut back, 4 bases at V and 0 bases at J, with 9 bases in the middle. Germline loops: CDR1 LNHDA, CDR2 SQIVND (reference sequence). CDR3 amino acids: CASSKAGTNTGELFF. In DNA, the CDR3 is TGTGCCAGTAGTAAGGCAGGGACGAACACCGGGGAGCTGTTTTTT.

As DNA, the CDR3 is TGTGCCAGCAGCATTCGGACGGGGTTGGGTCACACTGAAGCTTTCTTT. This encodes CASSIRTGLGHTEAFF. The chain carries TRBV7-9 and TRBJ1-1; the D is unclear. Trimming took off 5 bases at V and 3 bases at J, with 19 bases between the two ends. Germline-derived CDR1 and CDR2 are SEHNR and FQNEAQ (reference sequence). The CDR3 is made up of 16 amino acids. The full variable domain, completed using reference TRBV7-9 and TRBJ1-1, is DTGVSQNPRHKITKRGQNVTFRCDPISEHNRLYWYRQTLGQGPEFLTYFQNEAQLEKSRLLSDRFSAERPKGSFSTLEIQRTEQGDSAMYLCASSIRTGLGHTEAFFGQGTRLTVV.

The gene calls are TRBV7-7 and TRBJ1-4; 11 bases are a match to TRBD1. Germline CDR1 reads SSHAT; CDR2 reads FNYEAQ (reference sequence). Trimming cost V 5 bases and J 4 bases; bases outside gene matches: 3. The length of the CDR3 is 15 residues. CDR3 loop: CASSTGTGGNEKLFF. CDR3 bases: TGTGCCAGCAGCACCGGGACAGGGGGTAATGAAAAACTGTTTTTT.

The chain carries TRBV30 and TRBJ2-7; D may be TRBD2 (5 bases). V gave up 2 bases and J gave up 3 bases, with 14 bases separating them. The CDR3 loop spans 14 amino acids. Germline V lookup: CDR1 GTSNPN, CDR2 SVGIG (reference sequence). The CDR3 region has the DNA TGTGCCTGGAGTCGTATGGCGGGCCGCTACGAGCAGTACTTC. Translated, it gives CAWSRMAGRYEQYF.

This chain links TRBV10-3 with TRBJ1-2; 8 bases fit TRBD1. Germline-derived CDR1 and CDR2 are ENHRY and SYGVKD. Trimming removed 5 bases from V and 4 bases from J; junction bases left unmatched: 6. CDR3 length: 14 residues. The chain's CDR3 is CAISRTGRGYGYTF. CDR3 DNA: TGTGCCATCAGTCGGACAGGGAGGGGCTATGGCTACACCTTC.

In its sample, this clone was seen a few times. This chain uses TRBV19 with TRBJ2-2; 9 nucleotides line up with TRBD1. Germline values: CDR1 LNHDA, CDR2 SQIVND (reference sequence). The V and J ends lost 6 bases and 7 bases, in that order; junction bases with no gene match: 12. CDR3 size: 16 residues. The CDR3 is CASSPYRGLLGGELFF. The CDR3 coding sequence is TGTGCCAGTAGCCCTTACAGGGGGCTCCTAGGCGGGGAGCTGTTTTTT.